These 6 T cell receptor beta chains were all obtained from the same sample, sequenced in a study of cytomegalovirus exposure and HLA in healthy donors. This PCR relied on a set of 60 Vbeta primers and 13 Jbeta primers. The data were produced by immunoSEQ multiplex PCR, yet TCRdb's version contains in-frame clones alone and is incomplete. The sample includes approximately 180,000 clones, roughly 80% seen only once; the top ten take 1.5% to 2%. Sequenced: PBMCs. The receptors here all came from a woman younger than 30 in good health and CMV-seronegative.

The CDR3 DNA is TGTGCCAGCAGCTTGTGGCAGCGAGCCTATGGCTACACCTTC. Protein: CASSLWQRAYGYTF. The chain combines TRBV5-8 with TRBJ1-2; no clear D gene. Germline V gives CDR1 SGHTS, CDR2 YDEGEE. The CDR3 is 14 amino acids. The V and J ends lost 1 base and 4 bases respectively, with 11 bases between them.

Regarding this clone: At one of its ends the junction is not consistent with the germline gene, which may arise from a read error. This sequence joins TRBV28 and TRBJ2-5, with D tentatively TRBD2 (5 bases). CDR1 MDHEN and CDR2 SYDVKM come from the germline V gene. This CDR3 comprises 13 residues. This CDR3 is CAGSNSGGETQYF. The CDR3 DNA is TGTGCCGGCAGTAACAGCGGAGGAGAGACCCAGTACTTC.

Remarks on this clone: Distinct nucleotide sequences in the sample also encode this CDR3. The V call is TRBV5-4, the J call TRBJ2-3; 12 nucleotides line up with TRBD2. CDR3 length: 18 amino acids. Trimming cost V 0 bases and J 1 base; bases outside gene matches: 6. Germline V gives CDR1 SGHNT, CDR2 YYREEE (reference sequence). CDR3 nucleotides: TGTGCCAGCAGCTTGGCTAGCGGGAGGGCCAGTGGCACAGATACGCAGTATTTT. Its protein product is CASSLASGRASGTDTQYF.

This chain links TRBV13 with TRBJ2-1; TRBD2 aligns across 10 bases. CDR1 is PRHDT, CDR2 FYEKMQ, per germline (reference sequence). This CDR3 is built from 16 residues. V lost 0 bases, J lost 7 bases, and 6 bases stayed unmatched. Written as DNA, the CDR3 is TGTGCCAGCAGCTTAGGAGCGGGAGGGTTGAGTAATGAGCAGTTCTTC. Protein product: CASSLGAGGLSNEQFF.

This sequence joins TRBV5-6 and TRBJ2-5; D not resolved. The V gene lost 0 bases and the J gene lost 5 bases, with 8 bases spanning the gap. The CDR3 consists of 13 residues. From germline, CDR1 is SGHDT and CDR2 YYEEEE. The CDR3 nucleotides read TGTGCCAGCAGCTTGGACGTCGGGGAGACCCAGTACTTC. Protein: CASSLDVGETQYF.

The V gene is TRBV4-1, the J gene TRBJ2-1; no firm D call. Trimming pared 5 bases from V and 9 bases from J, leaving 14 bases between. The CDR3 spans 13 residues. Germline lookup yields CDR1 MGHRA and CDR2 YSYEKL. The CDR3 reads CASSGRGWSEQFF. The CDR3 bases are TGCGCCAGCAGCGGCCGAGGTTGGAGTGAGCAGTTCTTC.